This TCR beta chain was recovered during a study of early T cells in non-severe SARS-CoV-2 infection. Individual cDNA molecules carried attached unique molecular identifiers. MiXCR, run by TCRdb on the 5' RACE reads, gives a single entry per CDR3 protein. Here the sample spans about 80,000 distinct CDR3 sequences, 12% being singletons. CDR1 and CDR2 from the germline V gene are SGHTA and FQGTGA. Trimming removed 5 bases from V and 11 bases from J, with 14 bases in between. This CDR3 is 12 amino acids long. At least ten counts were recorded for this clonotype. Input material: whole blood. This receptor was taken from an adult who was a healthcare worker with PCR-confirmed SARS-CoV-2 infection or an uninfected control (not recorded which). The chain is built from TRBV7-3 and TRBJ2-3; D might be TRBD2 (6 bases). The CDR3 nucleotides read TGTGCCAGCAGCCCACGGCGGGGCGGGCAGTATTTT. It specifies CASSPRRGGQYF.